The subject of this entry is one TCR beta chain. Its cognate antigen has yet to be identified. No base quality information exists; no much larger clone differs at one position. This entry belongs to a study of shared clonotypes between healthy human individuals (dated by TCRdb to 2019 to 2021). Regarding the complete study: Two women and a few men aged 18 to 49 years were included in the cohort. Blood TCR repertoires of five healthy adults were deeply sequenced to estimate repertoire size and the extent of clonotype sharing between individuals. To increase sequencing depth and limit assay-specific biases, different laboratories used diverse techniques to prepare libraries and sequence TCR repertoires. Between about 0.9 and 9 billion PBMCs per donor were obtained by leukapheresis. For each donor, three plates each were used for CD4 naive and CD4 memory, two plates were used for CD8 naive, and one plate was used for CD8 memory. Points the paper makes about the study in general: When a few donors were compared, the shared fraction of clonotypes was 5% to 6.5% for naive CD4, 3.5% to 4% for naive CD8, 2% to 2.5% for memory CD4, and 0.4% for memory CD8. Based on pairwise subsampling, the degree of clonotype sharing among donors was expected to be affected by sequencing depth. Sampling was limited to blood, and TCR repertoires in tissue likely differ from TCR repertoires in blood. Because the study included only a small number of donors, the genetic and exposure-history diversity represented was limited. Naive subsets generally had larger estimated clonotype richness than memory subsets did. Rarefaction of sorted-subset datasets indicated incomplete sequencing despite the large sequencing depth. Compared with non-shared clonotypes, the clonotypes found in all four sorted-subset donors had higher generation probabilities.

The donors were healthy, HIV-negative adults with no recently reported acute infections or vaccinations. Every donor was a Caucasian adult living in Nashville, Tennessee, USA. CD4+ T cells were enriched by magnetic negative selection; naive cells were then positively selected on CD45RA, and the negative fraction formed the memory subset. Blood was collected by leukapheresis, and PBMCs were isolated by Ficoll-Histopaque density gradient centrifugation and then cryopreserved in liquid nitrogen vapor phase. Purity and quantity of every magnetically sorted T cell population were checked by analytical flow cytometry. Each sorted fraction had its genomic DNA isolated and then quantified by UV absorbance on a Nanodrop 2000c. Using the deep immunoSEQ assay, multiplex PCR amplified TCR CDR3 regions from genomic DNA. Extracted genomic DNA from each cell subset was distributed evenly across all wells of several immunoSEQ 96-well plates, and each plate was treated as a replicate. For sorted subsets, about 200 ng genomic DNA, equal to about 30,000 T cell genomes, was loaded into each replicate PCR. Purified libraries were measured with a Qubit 3.0 fluorometer, size-checked on a Bioanalyzer 2100, and measured again with the KAPA Library Quantification kit. Every immunoSEQ 96-well plate was sequenced on a separate single-read 150-cycle Illumina NextSeq 550 flow cell. For the original study's pipeline: The immunoSEQ output contained only junctional sequences without quality scores, so filtering could not match that applied to full-length reads. Sequences were annotated with PyIR, a Python wrapper for IgBLAST v1.9, using IMGT germline references to assign V/J genes and CDR3. Any read was removed if the V/J assignment was weak (E-value above 1e-6), the CDR3 was missing, or the read contained stop codons, out-of-frame junctions, or ambiguous translated residues. A V3J clonotype was defined by an identical inferred V gene, J gene, and CDR3 amino acid sequence. The percentage overlap between two repertoires was calculated by dividing the number of shared unique clonotypes by the size of the smaller repertoire. Repertoire richness was assessed with RTK rarefaction, the Chao1 estimator, and Recon v2.1 estimates of unobserved clonotypes. For all TCRbeta clonotypes obtained by the gDNA method from four donors, generation probabilities were computed with OLGA. What TCRdb holds here is the immuneACCESS table cut down to in-frame rearrangements. Part of the clones is not present; checked against another copy, under half of the missing clones reflect an unresolved V gene, and the others are unexplained. From that table come the V and J calls and clone size; the DNA was used to work out D and trimming. Here the sample has 2 million to 2.5 million clones; approximately 94% occur a single time. The top ten clonotypes cover 0.1% to 0.15% of the sample.

The germline V gene encodes CDR1 SGHTA and CDR2 FQGNSA. From the cysteine through the phenylalanine, the CDR3 covers 18 amino acids. The entry retains the CDR3 DNA only, 54 bases that are in frame from base 1. V is shortened by 2 bases, J by 0 bases, and the region joining them spans 20 bases. The rearranged segments are TRBV7-2 and TRBJ2-7; the D gene is perhaps TRBD2, on 5 matching bases. The sequence derives from a man younger than 30 in good health. The sequenced sample was naive CD4+ T cells sorted from blood. In light of the paper, this sample's cell subset or site label describes: CD45RA+ positively selected. The CDR3 protein is CASSLSFGLALDSYEQYF. The nucleotide sequence is given as TGTGCCAGCAGCTTATCCTTCGGGCTAGCATTGGACTCCTACGAGCAGTACTTC.